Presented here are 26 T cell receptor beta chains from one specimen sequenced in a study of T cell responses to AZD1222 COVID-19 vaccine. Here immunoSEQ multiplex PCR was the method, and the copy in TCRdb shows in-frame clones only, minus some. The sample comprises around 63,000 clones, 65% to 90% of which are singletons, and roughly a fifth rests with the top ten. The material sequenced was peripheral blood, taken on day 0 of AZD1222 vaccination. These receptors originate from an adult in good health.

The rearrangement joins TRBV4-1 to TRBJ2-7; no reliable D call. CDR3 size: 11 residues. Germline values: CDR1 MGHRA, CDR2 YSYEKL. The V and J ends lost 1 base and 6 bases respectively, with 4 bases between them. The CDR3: CASSQGVEQYF. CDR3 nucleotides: TGCGCCAGCAGCCAAGGGGTCGAGCAGTACTTC.

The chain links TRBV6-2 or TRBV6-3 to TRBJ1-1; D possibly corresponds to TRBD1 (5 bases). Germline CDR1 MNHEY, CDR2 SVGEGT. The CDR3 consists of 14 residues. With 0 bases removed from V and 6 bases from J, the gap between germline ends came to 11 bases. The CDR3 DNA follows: TGTGCCAGCAGTTACTCGACACAGGCGGCTGAAGCTTTCTTT. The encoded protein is CASSYSTQAAEAFF.

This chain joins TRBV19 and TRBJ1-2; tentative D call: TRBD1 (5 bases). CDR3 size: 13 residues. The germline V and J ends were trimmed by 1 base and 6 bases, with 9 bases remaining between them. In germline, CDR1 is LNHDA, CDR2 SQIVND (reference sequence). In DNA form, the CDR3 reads TGTGCCAGTAGTATAGTCGCAGGGAATGGCTACACCTTC. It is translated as CASSIVAGNGYTF.

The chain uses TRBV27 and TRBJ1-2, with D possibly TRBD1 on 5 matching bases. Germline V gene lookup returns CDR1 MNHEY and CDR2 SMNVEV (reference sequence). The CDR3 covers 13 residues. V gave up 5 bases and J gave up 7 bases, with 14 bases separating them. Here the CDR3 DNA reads TGTGCCAGCAGTCTTTCATGGACAACTGGCTACACCTTC. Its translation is CASSLSWTTGYTF.

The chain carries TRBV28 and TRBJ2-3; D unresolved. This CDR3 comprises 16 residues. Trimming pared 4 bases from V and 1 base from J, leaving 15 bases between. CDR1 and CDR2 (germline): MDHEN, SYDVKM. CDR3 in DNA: TGTGCCAGCAGTTCCACGTCTTCGTGGGGCACAGATACGCAGTATTTT. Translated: CASSSTSSWGTDTQYF.

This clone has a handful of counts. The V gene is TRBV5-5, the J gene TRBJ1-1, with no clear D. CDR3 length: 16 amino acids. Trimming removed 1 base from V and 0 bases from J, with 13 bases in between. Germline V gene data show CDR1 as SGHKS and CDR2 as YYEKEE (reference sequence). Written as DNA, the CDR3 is TGTGCCAGCAGCTTGAGTGTGGGCCGGATGAACACTGAAGCTTTCTTT. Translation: CASSLSVGRMNTEAFF. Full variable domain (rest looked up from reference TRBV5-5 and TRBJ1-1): DAGVTQSPTHLIKTRGQQVTLRCSPISGHKSVSWYQQVLGQGPQFIFQYYEKEERGRGNFPDRFSARQFPNYSSELNVNALLLGDSALYLCASSLSVGRMNTEAFFGQGTRLTVV.

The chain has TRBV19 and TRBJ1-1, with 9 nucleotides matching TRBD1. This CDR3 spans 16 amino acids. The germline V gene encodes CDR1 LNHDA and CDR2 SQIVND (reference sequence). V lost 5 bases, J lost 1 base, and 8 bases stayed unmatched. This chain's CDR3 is CASSLKQGASNTEAFF. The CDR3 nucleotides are TGTGCCAGTAGTTTGAAACAGGGGGCTTCGAACACTGAAGCTTTCTTT.

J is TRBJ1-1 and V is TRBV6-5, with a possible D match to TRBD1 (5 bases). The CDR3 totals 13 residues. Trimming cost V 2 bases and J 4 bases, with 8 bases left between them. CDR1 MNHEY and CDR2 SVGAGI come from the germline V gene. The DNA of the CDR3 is TGTGCCAGCAGTTACGGGAGGGGCACTGAAGCTTTCTTT. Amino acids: CASSYGRGTEAFF.

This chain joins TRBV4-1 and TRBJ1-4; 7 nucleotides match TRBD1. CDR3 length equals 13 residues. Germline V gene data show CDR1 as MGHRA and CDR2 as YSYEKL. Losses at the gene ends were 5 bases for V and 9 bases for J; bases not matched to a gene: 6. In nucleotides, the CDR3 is TGCGCCAGCAGCTCGGGACAGCAAAAAAAACTGTTTTTT. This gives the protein CASSSGQQKKLFF.

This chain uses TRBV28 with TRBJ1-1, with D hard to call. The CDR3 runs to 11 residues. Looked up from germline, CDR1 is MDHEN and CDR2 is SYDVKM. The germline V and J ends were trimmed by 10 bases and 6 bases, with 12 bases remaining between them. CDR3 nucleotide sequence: TGTGCCACCTCTTTTACAGCTGAAGCTTTCTTT. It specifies CATSFTAEAFF. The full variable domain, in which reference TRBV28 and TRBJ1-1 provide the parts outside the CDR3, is DVKVTQSSRYLVKRTGEKVFLECVQDMDHENMFWYRQDPGLGLRLIYFSYDVKMKEKGDIPEGYSVSREKKERFSLILESASTNQTSMYLCATSFTAEAFFGQGTRLTVV.

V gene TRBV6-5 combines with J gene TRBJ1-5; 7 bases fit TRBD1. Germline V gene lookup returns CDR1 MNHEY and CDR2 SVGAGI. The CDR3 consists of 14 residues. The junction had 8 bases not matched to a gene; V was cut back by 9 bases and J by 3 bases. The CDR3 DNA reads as TGTGCCAGTGCGGAGGGACAGCTCAATCAGCCCCAGCATTTT. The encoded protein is CASAEGQLNQPQHF.

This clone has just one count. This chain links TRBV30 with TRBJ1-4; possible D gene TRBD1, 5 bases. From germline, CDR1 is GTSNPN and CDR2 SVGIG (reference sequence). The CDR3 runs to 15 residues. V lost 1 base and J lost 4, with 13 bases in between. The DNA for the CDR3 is TGTGCCTGGAGTGCGACAGACATATTTAATGAAAAACTGTTTTTT. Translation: CAWSATDIFNEKLFF.

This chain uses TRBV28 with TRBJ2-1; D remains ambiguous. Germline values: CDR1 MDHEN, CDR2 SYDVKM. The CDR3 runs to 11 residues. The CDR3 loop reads CVVISYNEQFF. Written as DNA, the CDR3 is TGTGTTGTTATTTCCTACAATGAGCAGTTCTTC.

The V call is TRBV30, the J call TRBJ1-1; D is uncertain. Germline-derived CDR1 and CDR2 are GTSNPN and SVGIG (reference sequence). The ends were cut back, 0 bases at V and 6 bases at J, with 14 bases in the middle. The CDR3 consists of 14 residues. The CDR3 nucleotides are TGTGCCTGGAGTGTAGCCTCCAGGCGGGCTGAAGCTTTCTTT. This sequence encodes CAWSVASRRAEAFF.

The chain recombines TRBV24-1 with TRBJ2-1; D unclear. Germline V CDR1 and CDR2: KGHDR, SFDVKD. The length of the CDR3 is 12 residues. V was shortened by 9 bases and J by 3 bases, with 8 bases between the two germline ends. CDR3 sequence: CATDQGYNEQFF. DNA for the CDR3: TGTGCCACCGACCAAGGCTACAATGAGCAGTTCTTC.

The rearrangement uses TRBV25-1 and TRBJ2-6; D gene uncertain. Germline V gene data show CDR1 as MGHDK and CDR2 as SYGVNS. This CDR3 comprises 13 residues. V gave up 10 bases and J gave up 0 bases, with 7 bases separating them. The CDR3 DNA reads TGTGCCATTGGGGACTCTGGGGCCAACGTCCTGACTTTC. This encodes CAIGDSGANVLTF.

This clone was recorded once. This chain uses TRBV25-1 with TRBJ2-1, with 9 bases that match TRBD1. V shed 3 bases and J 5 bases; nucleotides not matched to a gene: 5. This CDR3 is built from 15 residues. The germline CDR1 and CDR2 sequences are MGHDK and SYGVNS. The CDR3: CASSDGTGSDNEQFF. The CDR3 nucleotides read TGTGCCAGCAGTGACGGGACAGGGTCAGACAATGAGCAGTTCTTC.

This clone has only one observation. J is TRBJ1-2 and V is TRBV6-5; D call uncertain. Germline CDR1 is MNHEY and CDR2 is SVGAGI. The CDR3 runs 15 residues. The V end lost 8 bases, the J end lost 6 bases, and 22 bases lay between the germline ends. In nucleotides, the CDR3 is TGTGCCAGCCGCAACCTCATGCTCTCCCACCATGGCTACACCTTC. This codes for CASRNLMLSHHGYTF.

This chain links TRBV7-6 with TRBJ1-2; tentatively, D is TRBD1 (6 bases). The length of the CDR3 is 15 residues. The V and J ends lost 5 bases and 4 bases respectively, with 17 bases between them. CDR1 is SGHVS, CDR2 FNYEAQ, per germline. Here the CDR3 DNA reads TGTGCCAGCAGCGTGCGGGGACAAGTGAGCTATGGCTACACCTTC. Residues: CASSVRGQVSYGYTF. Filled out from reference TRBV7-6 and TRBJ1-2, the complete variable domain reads GAGVSQSPRYKVTKRGQDVALRCDPISGHVSLYWYRQALGQGPEFLTYFNYEAQQDKSGLPNDRFSAERPEGSISTLTIQRTEQRDSAMYRCASSVRGQVSYGYTFGSGTRLTVV.

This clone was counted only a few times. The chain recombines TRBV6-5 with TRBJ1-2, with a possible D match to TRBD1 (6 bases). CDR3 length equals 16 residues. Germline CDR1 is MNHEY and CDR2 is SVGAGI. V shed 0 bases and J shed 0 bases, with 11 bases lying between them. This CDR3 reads CASSYSRGRPNYGYTF. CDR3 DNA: TGTGCCAGCAGTTACTCGAGGGGGAGACCTAACTATGGCTACACCTTC.

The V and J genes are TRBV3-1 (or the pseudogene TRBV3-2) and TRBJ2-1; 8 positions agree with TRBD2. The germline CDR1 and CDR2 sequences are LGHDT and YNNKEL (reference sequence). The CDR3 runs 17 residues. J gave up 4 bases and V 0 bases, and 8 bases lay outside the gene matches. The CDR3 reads CASSQDVAGGTYNEQFF. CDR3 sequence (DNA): TGTGCCAGCAGCCAAGACGTCGCGGGGGGAACTTACAATGAGCAGTTCTTC.

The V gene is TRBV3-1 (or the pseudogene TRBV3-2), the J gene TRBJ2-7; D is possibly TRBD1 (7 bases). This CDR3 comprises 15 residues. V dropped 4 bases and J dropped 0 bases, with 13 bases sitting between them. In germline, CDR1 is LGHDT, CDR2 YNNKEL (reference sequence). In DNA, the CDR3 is TGTGCCAGCAGCCCAGGGGGGACAGACTCCTACGAGCAGTACTTC. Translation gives CASSPGGTDSYEQYF.

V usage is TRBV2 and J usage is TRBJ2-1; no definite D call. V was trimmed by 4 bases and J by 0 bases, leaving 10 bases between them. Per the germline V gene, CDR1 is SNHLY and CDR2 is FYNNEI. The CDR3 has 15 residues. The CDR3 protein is CASSVDPRSYNEQFF. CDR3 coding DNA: TGTGCCAGCAGTGTCGACCCCCGCTCCTACAATGAGCAGTTCTTC.

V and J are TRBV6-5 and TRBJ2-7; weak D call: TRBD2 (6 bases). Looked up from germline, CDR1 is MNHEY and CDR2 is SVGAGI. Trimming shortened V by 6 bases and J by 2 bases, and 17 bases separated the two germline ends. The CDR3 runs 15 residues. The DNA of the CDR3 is TGTGCCAGCAGCTCCCTGGGACTTAGAACCTACGAGCAGTACTTC. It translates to CASSSLGLRTYEQYF.

CDR3 sequence: CATRETQNTEAFF. DNA for the CDR3: TGTGCCACCCGGGAAACCCAAAACACTGAAGCTTTCTTT. This rearrangement joins TRBV7-8 to TRBJ1-1; no definite D call. Trimming cost V 10 bases and J 2 bases, with 14 bases left between them. CDR3 size: 13 residues. Germline values: CDR1 SGHVS, CDR2 FQNEAQ.

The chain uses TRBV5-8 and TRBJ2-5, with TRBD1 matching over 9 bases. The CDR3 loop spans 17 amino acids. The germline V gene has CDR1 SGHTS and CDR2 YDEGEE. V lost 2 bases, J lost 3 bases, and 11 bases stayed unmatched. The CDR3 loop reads CASSFGALGQGKETQYF. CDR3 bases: TGTGCCAGCAGCTTCGGGGCCCTGGGACAGGGTAAAGAGACCCAGTACTTC.